The entry below describes one TCR beta chain. Its specificity is unknown. TCRdb keeps only in-frame clones here, not all; method: immunoSEQ multiplex PCR. Here the sample spans roughly 100,000 clones, approximately 89% being singletons. This entry comes from a study of T cell responses to AZD1222 COVID-19 vaccine. General observations from the study: A mostly white British donor set with more females was recruited, and clonal diversity was possibly underestimated.

The sequences come from peripheral blood, collected 28 days after the second dose of the MenACWY control vaccine. This sequence originates from an adult who received the MenACWY meningococcal vaccine as a control.

CDR3 sequence reads: CASSLGGSATDTQYF. As DNA, the CDR3 is TGTGCCAGCAGCCTAGGGGGATCGGCCACAGATACGCAGTATTTT. The chain recombines TRBV3-1 (or the pseudogene TRBV3-2) with TRBJ2-3; D perhaps matches TRBD1 (6 bases). The germline CDR1 and CDR2 sequences are LGHDT and YNNKEL (reference sequence). The CDR3 runs 15 residues. V was trimmed by 4 bases and J by 2 bases, leaving 13 bases between them.